These T cell receptor beta chains were read from a single sample in a study of vaccination and CD4 T cells after COVID-19. Antigens for these TCRs are unknown. In TCRdb, the PCR reads were re-called with MiXCR into one record per CDR3 protein. The data show just over 14,000 distinct CDR3 sequences, 40% to 65% seen once. Source material: CD4+ T cells from blood, cultured in vitro. The receptors come from a human donor who had recovered from COVID-19. CDR3s include the opening cysteine and the closing phenylalanine or tryptophan. The D gene is left open where the match is weak. Some rows have no size entry. The others give once, few or many, or a class for an expanded clone.

d_call	v_call	j_call	clone_size	cdr3_length	cdr3_nt	cdr3_aa
NA	TRBV5-8	TRBJ1-4	NA	13	TGTGCCAGCAGCTTAGCCAGGCATGAAAAACTGTTTTTT	CASSLARHEKLFF
NA	TRBV11-2	TRBJ2-1	NA	14	TGTGCCAGCAGCCCCTCCGGGACTGACAATGAGCAGTTCTTC	CASSPSGTDNEQFF
NA	TRBV20-1	TRBJ1-5	NA	13	TGCAGTGCTAGACGCTCCCTTAATCAGCCCCAGCATTTT	CSARRSLNQPQHF
NA	TRBV6-1	TRBJ1-4	once	13	TGTGCCAGCAGCCCCTTCCCCCCCGGGGGCGTCATTTTT	CASSPFPPGGVIF
NA	TRBV5-1	TRBJ1-1	NA	14	TGCGCCAGCAGCTTGGCCAATGGGAACACTGAAGCTTTCTTT	CASSLANGNTEAFF
TRBD2	TRBV4-1	TRBJ2-2	NA	18	TGCGCCAGCAGCCAAGACAGAGTGCTAGCGGGAGACACCGGGGAGCTGTTTTTT	CASSQDRVLAGDTGELFF
TRBD1	TRBV7-2	TRBJ1-1	few	13	TGTGCCAGCAGCCAACAGGGGGCGGCTGAAGCTTTCTTT	CASSQQGAAEAFF
NA	TRBV20-1	TRBJ1-5	NA	14	TGCAGTGCTCTGGGGGGGCACGGGAATCAGCCCCAGCATTTT	CSALGGHGNQPQHF
NA	TRBV2	TRBJ1-1	NA	12	TGTGCCAGCAGTGAGGAACTCACTGAAGCTTTCTTT	CASSEELTEAFF
TRBD2	TRBV4-1	TRBJ2-7	NA	15	TGCGCCAGCAGCCAAGATACTAGCGGGAGGTACGAGCAGTACTTC	CASSQDTSGRYEQYF
TRBD2	TRBV20-1	TRBJ2-2	few	14	TGCAGTCAGGGGACTAGCGGGAAAGGGCGGGAGCTGTTTTTT	CSQGTSGKGRELFF
NA	TRBV6-5	TRBJ1-5	few	17	TGTGCCAGCAGTTACTCGGGCGGGACGGGGAGCAATCAGCCCCAGCATTTT	CASSYSGGTGSNQPQHF
NA	TRBV6-1	TRBJ2-7	few	11	TGTGCCAGCAGAGGGGGATTAGAGCAGTACTTC	CASRGGLEQYF
TRBD1	TRBV11-2	TRBJ1-2	few	15	TGTGCCAGCAGCCCCATCAGGGGGGTCAACTATGGCTACACCTTC	CASSPIRGVNYGYTF
NA	TRBV5-4	TRBJ2-7	few	13	TGTGCCAGCAGCCCGCAGACCGGCTACGAGCAGTACTTC	CASSPQTGYEQYF
TRBD2	TRBV7-9	TRBJ2-2	NA	18	TGTGCCAGCAGCTCACTGACTAGCGGGAGGGTCCGCACCGGGGAGCTGTTTTTT	CASSSLTSGRVRTGELFF
NA	TRBV12-3/TRBV12-4	TRBJ1-3	once	13	TGTGCCAGCAGCCGGGGTGGGGGGAACACCATATATTTT	CASSRGGGNTIYF